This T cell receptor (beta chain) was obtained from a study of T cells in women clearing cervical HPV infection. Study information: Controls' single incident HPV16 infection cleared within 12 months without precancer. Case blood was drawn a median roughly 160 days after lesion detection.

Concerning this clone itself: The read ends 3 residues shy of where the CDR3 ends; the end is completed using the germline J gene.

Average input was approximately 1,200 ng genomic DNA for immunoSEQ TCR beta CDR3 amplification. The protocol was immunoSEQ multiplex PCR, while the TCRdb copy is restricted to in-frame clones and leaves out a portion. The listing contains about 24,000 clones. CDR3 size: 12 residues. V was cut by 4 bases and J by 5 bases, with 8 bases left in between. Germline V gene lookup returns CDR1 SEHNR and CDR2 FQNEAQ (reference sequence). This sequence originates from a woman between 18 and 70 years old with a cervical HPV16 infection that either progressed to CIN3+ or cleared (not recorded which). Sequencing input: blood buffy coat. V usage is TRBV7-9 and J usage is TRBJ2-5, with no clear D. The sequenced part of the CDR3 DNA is TGTGCCAGCAGCTCGAGCTCGGAGACC. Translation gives CASSSSSET. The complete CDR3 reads CASSSSSETQYF.